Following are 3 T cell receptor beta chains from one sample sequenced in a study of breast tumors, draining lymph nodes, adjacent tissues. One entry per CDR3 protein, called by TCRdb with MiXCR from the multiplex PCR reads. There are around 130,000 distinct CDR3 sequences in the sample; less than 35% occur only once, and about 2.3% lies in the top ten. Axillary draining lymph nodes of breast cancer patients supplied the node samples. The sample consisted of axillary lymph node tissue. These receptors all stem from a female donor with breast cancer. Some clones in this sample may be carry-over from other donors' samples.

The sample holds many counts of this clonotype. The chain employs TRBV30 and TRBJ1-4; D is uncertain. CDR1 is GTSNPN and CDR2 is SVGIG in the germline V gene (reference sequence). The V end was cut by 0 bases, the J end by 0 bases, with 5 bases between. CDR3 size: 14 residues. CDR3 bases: TGTGCCTGGAGTGTATGGGCAACTAATGAAAAACTGTTTTTT. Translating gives CAWSVWATNEKLFF. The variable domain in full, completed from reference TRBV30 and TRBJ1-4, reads SQTIHQWPATLVQPVGSPLSLECTVEGTSNPNLYWYRQAAGRGLQLLFYSVGIGQISSEVPQNLSASRPQDRQFILSSKKLLLSDSGFYLCAWSVWATNEKLFFGSGTQLSVL.

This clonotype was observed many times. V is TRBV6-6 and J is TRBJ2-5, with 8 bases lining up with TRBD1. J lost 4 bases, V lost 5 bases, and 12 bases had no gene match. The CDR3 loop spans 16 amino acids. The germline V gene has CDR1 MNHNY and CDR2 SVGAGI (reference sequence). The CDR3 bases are TGTGCCAGCAGTCACCGGATGGTACAGGGGGGAGAGACCCAGTACTTC. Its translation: CASSHRMVQGGETQYF.

CDR3 bases: TGTGCCATCAGTGAGGTGTGGCAGGGGGGTCATAATTCACCCCTCCACTTT. This translates into CAISEVWQGGHNSPLHF. This sequence joins TRBV10-3 and TRBJ1-6, with 7 bases matching TRBD1. Trimming cost V 2 bases and J 5 bases; bases outside gene matches: 9. Germline assignment: CDR1 ENHRY and CDR2 SYGVKD. The CDR3 consists of 17 residues.